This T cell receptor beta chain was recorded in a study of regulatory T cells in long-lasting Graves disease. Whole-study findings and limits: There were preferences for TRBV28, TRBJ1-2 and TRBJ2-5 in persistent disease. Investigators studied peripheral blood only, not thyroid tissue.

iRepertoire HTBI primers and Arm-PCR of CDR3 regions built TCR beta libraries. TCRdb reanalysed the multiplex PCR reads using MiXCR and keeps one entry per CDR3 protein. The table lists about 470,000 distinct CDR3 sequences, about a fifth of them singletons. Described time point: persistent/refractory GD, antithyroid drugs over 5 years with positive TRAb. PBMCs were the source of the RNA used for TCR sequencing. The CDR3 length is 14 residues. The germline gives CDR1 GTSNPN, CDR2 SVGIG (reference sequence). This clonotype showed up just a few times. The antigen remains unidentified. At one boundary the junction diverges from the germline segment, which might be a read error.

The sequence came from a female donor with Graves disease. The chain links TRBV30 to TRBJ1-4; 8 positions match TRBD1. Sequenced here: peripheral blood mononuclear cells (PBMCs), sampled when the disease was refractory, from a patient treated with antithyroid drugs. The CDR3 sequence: CVWSMGQGAKKLFF. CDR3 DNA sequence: TGTGTCTGGAGTATGGGGCAGGGGGCAAAAAAACTGTTTTTT.